This T cell receptor beta chain appears in the sequencing data of a study of PD-1 blockade in classical Hodgkin lymphoma. Profiling relied on immunoSEQ multiplex PCR, and the TCRdb table lists in-frame clones only, not all of them. The sample carries approximately 23,000 clones, 85% to 95% recorded once. Trimming pared 1 base from V and 4 bases from J, leaving 13 bases between. Germline V gene lookup returns CDR1 MGHRA and CDR2 YSYEKL. This CDR3 is built from 15 residues. Documented time point: newly diagnosed, previously untreated cHL patient sample. Negative selection with magnetic separation was used to purify CD4+ T cells from thawed PBMCs. Study-level points and caveats: TCR diversity at baseline was reported to be reduced in newly diagnosed patients relative to healthy donors.

With respect to this clone: Its antigen is not known.

The rearrangement uses TRBV4-1 and TRBJ1-2; D is undetermined. Sequencing used CD4+ T cells from blood. This TCR derives from a human donor with classical Hodgkin lymphoma. CDR3 nucleotides: TGCGCCAGCAGCCAAGGCGCGCAGTCAGGCTATGGCTACACCTTC. It yields the protein CASSQGAQSGYGYTF.